These T cell receptor beta chains were read from a single sample in a study of blood T cells in healthy people across ages. From the 5' RACE reads, TCRdb called clonotypes with MiXCR, one entry per CDR3 protein. Among 1 million or so distinct CDR3 sequences listed, 20% to 25% were seen once. The sample was also reused in another study, on T cells of mothers and their children.

The sequencing sample was made of blood. Source of these receptors: a girl between 2 and 10 years old in good health. Both conserved end residues are part of each CDR3. A D gene is named only where the DNA matches it firmly. Size tells how often a clone was seen (once, few, many) or the class of an expanded clone, and some rows leave it out.

- | TRBJ2-1 | - | TRBV6-1 | TGTGCCAGCAGTCAACTGACCCTTTTAACCTACAATGAGCAGTTCTTC | CASSQLTLLTYNEQFF
- | TRBJ2-7 | - | TRBV2 | TGTGCCAGCAGGCCGGATACCTACGAGCAGTACTTC | CASRPDTYEQYF
TRBD2 | TRBJ2-1 | - | TRBV9 | TGTGCCAGCAGCGCAACTAGCGGATCGCAGTTCTTC | CASSATSGSQFF
- | TRBJ2-1 | - | TRBV19 | TGTGCCAGTAGTATCGGAGGGTCGAACAATGAGCAGTTCTTC | CASSIGGSNNEQFF
TRBD1 | TRBJ2-1 | few | TRBV2 | TGTGCCAGCAGTTACGGACAGGGAAATCAGTTCTTC | CASSYGQGNQFF
- | TRBJ2-5 | few | TRBV4-3 | TGCGCCAGCAGCCAAGACCCACAACGCCAAGAGACCCAGTACTTC | CASSQDPQRQETQYF
- | TRBJ2-5 | - | TRBV6-6 | TGTGCCAGCAGATCCGAAGTCCAGTACTTC | CASRSEVQYF
- | TRBJ2-7 | - | TRBV11-2 | TGTGCCAGCAGCCTACTGTCCCGGAATTCCTACGAGCAGTACTTC | CASSLLSRNSYEQYF
TRBD2 | TRBJ2-7 | - | TRBV20-1 | TGCAGTGCTAGCGCTAGCGGGAGCTCCTACGAGCAGTACTTC | CSASASGSSYEQYF
- | TRBJ2-1 | - | TRBV28 | TGTGCCAGCAGTTCAACAGGGACTTCCTTCAACAATGAGCAGTTCTTC | CASSSTGTSFNNEQFF
TRBD1 | TRBJ2-7 | - | TRBV29-1 | TGCAGCGTTGTTGGGGGACAGGGGCCGTACGGCTACGAGCAGTACTTC | CSVVGGQGPYGYEQYF
- | TRBJ2-7 | - | TRBV6-6 | TGTGCCAGCAGTTATGGTAACGATGGGTACGAGCAGTACTTC | CASSYGNDGYEQYF
TRBD2 | TRBJ2-7 | - | TRBV11-2 | TGTGCCAGCAGCCAATCCGGGACTATCTCCTACGAGCAGTACTTC | CASSQSGTISYEQYF